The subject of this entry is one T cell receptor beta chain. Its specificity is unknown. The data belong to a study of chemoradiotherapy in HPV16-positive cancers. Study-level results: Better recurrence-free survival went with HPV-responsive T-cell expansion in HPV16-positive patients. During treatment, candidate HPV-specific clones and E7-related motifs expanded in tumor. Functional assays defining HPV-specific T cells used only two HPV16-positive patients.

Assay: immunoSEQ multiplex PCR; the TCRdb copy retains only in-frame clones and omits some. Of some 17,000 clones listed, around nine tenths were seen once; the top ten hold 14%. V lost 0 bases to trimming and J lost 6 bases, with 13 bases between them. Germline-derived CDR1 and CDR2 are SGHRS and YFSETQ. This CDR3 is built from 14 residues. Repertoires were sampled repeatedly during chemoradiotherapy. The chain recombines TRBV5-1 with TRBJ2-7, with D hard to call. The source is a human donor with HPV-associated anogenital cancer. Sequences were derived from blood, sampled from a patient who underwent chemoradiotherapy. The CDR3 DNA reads TGCGCCAGCAGCTTGGAATTGGTTCCCCTCGAGCAGTACTTC. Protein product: CASSLELVPLEQYF.